This T cell receptor beta chain was recorded in a study of vaccination and CD4 T cells after COVID-19. General study results and limits: Median numbers of SARS-CoV-2-reactive clonotypes increased from approximately 23 to 38 (not a significant change).

Time point here: late sampling 161 to 241 days after vaccination in a few convalescent patients. Specified treatment: roughly ten-day PBMC culture with coronavirus spike peptide pools or control peptides (ViraFEST assay). The dates of positive PCR tests extended from March through December 2020 and came before the US Alpha, Beta and Delta variants. The CDR3 sequence is 13 residues long. V gave up 0 bases and J gave up 5 bases, with 8 bases separating them. Germline loops: CDR1 SGHNT, CDR2 YYREEE (reference sequence). With the Oncomine TCR Beta short-read assay, DNA from cultured CD4+ T cells was sequenced. MiXCR was run by TCRdb on the PCR reads, yielding one entry per CDR3 protein. The data hold 15,000 to 20,000 distinct CDR3 sequences, with 50% to 65% observed a single time. This clonotype was observed a single time. The antigen is unknown.

This clonotype was obtained from a human donor who had recovered from COVID-19. The sequencing here drew on CD4+ T cells from blood, cultured in vitro, taken about 7 months after SARS-CoV-2 vaccination. The V and J genes are TRBV5-4 and TRBJ2-5; D unclear. CDR3 loop: CASSLVSDETQYF. CDR3 DNA: TGTGCCAGCAGCTTGGTTTCGGATGAGACCCAGTACTTC. Full variable domain (outside the CDR3, taken from reference TRBV5-4 and TRBJ2-5): ETGVTQSPTHLIKTRGQQVTLRCSSQSGHNTVSWYQQALGQGPQFIFQYYREEENGRGNFPPRFSGLQFPNYSSELNVNALELDDSALYLCASSLVSDETQYFGPGTRLLVL.